A single T cell receptor (beta chain) is shown here with its context. Its binding antigen is unknown. No clone much larger than this one lies a single base away; base qualities are absent. In total, just over 650 healthy bone marrow donors made up the cohort. At the time of sampling, all cohort members were nominally healthy, though unrecorded immune exposures were likely present. The donor tested CMV seropositive and was one of the 289 seropositive cohort members. A peripheral blood sample was provided by each donor, and peripheral blood mononuclear cells were used for TCR beta sequencing. The Qiagen DNeasy Blood Extraction Kit was used to extract genomic DNA from the blood cell samples. This sample is part of a study of cytomegalovirus exposure and HLA in healthy donors (TCRdb year 2017). For the study in its entirety: In an earlier analysis of about 560 of the donors, 276 Gb of sequence data and 95 million to 130 million unique TCR beta sequences from about 190 million T cells were reported. An early release that covered around 590 HLA-typed donors contained approximately 290 gigabases of sequencing data and 65 million to 100 million unique TCR sequences. Of the roughly 400 genotyped donors, over 70% fell in the genetic ancestry cluster associated with self-reported Caucasian donors. The aim of the study was to test whether cataloging public T cell receptors could identify signatures of past pathogen exposure. An earlier analysis of 500 to 750 of the donors applied high-throughput TCR beta sequencing to assess whether each TCR beta V gene segment acted as functional or pseudogenic. The study profiled the T cell repertoires of 500 to 800 subjects by immunosequencing and related them to cytomegalovirus serostatus. In addition to the first cohort of around 670 subjects, a separate validation cohort of 130 or so different subjects was used. All discovery cohort repertoires had been generated using a single sequencing platform. Among 398 genotyped donors of the cohort, an average of around 220,000 unique TCR beta nucleotide sequences was sequenced per donor, of which about 19% were non-productive. Both class I and class II loci were covered by HLA typing, at four-digit resolution. Donor age, sex, ethnicity and CMV serostatus were collected together with the repertoire data. Typing coverage varied by locus: roughly 629-640 donors for A, B, C, DRB1 and DQB1; about 520 for DQA1; more than 600 for DPA1; fewer than 480 for DPB1. Roughly five DR-DQ haplotypes were handled as single units for association and clustering because linkage in the cohort was strong. A later genetic analysis used genome-wide SNP genotypes for about 65% of the roughly 700 donors, treating that subset as a discovery cohort. To predict cytomegalovirus infection status, the study combined high-throughput TCR immunosequencing, statistical association of individual TCRs with disease status, and machine learning. Rather than using new phenotypic data, the later analysis identified candidate immune exposures from TCR beta sequences and from how often those sequences occurred across donors. A later analysis re-analyzed previously published TCR beta repertoires from 550 to 700 donors and added high-resolution HLA genotyping to study TCR occurrence patterns. General conclusions and limits of the study: In a later analysis, about 16,000 TCR beta sequences were associated with specific HLA alleles at a false discovery rate of 0.05. V-gene and J-gene trimming of TCR beta chains was associated with a missense DCLRE1C variant in a later genetic analysis, and the association was replicated in an independent cohort. The classifier was reported to diagnose cytomegalovirus status with high specificity and sensitivity in both the original cohort and the validation cohort. In vitro tests confirmed that a few of the cytomegalovirus-associated TCR beta chains recognize cytomegalovirus antigens. In a later analysis, the rate of TCR association differed among HLA loci, with DRB1 alleles having the most associated TCRs and HLA-C alleles having the fewest. A further reported finding was that TCR beta sequences accurately predicted the HLA-A and HLA-B alleles for most subjects in the first cohort. Immune exposure information for the cohort was limited to CMV serostatus. Because HLA typing was missing for some donors at each locus, association tests included only the typed subset. Roughly uniform sequencing depth across donors was assumed in presence/absence analyses, although this assumption may not hold. A later genetic analysis reported fewer N-insertions in productive TCRs among donors in an Asian-associated ancestry cluster than the roughly 620-donor mean. Strong co-occurrence of HLA alleles, especially DR and DQ, made assigning TCR associations to individual alleles difficult. Compared with equally common non-associated chains, HLA-associated TCR beta chains in a later analysis were more clonally expanded and had lower generation probabilities. The study listed over 150 TCR beta chains as associated with cytomegalovirus. In this cohort, only TCR beta chains were sequenced, and detectable features were limited by the absence of alpha or paired-chain data. The earlier analysis of approximately 560 of the donors excluded around 17 rarely observed V segments, including chromosome 9 orphons, because counts were too low. Most TCR sequences were observed very rarely across donors, whereas some public TCRs were present in many individuals. A later analysis reported that several top co-occurrence clusters appeared linked to parvovirus B19, influenza, CMV and Epstein-Barr virus. It was suggested by the authors that the approach could potentially be generalized to other disease states and immunological phenotypes. According to a later analysis, most CMV-associated TCR beta chains appeared to be HLA-restricted, and the HLA associations seemed to be driven largely by CMV exposure. A group of highly shared sequence variants was considered likely to be a technical artifact of the sequencing pipeline. Correlated functional status among segregating V segments might reflect linkage disequilibrium, but an unknown experimental factor could not be ruled out. In an earlier analysis of some 550 of the donors, most TCR beta V segments were observed in productive rearrangements about 90% or about 30% of the time, broadly matching IMGT annotations.

Receptor amplification or capture employed the immunoSEQ multiplex PCR assay. For the multiplex PCR, a mixture combining 60 forward primers for TCR Vbeta segments and 13 reverse primers for TCR Jbeta segments was used. The CDR3 region of rearranged TCR beta genes was amplified from genomic DNA by a multiplex PCR assay. The Illumina HiSeq System was used to sequence the amplified TCR beta libraries as 87-base-pair reads. Per the original workflow: In a later analysis, roughly 80 million unique TCR beta chains were counted across the 650 to 750 repertoires, and around 10 million of these chains were shared by at least two donors. Raw reads were error-corrected and collapsed into unique sequences with a nearest-neighbor algorithm that merged closely related sequences to remove PCR and sequencing errors. V, D and J gene segments were assigned by aligning CDR3 sequences to IMGT reference sequences. For a sequence to be retained, at least a six-nucleotide match to both a V gene segment and a J gene segment was required. A rearrangement was called productive if the CDR3 had no stop codons and remained in frame with V and J, and every other rearrangement was called non-productive. Following IMGT convention, CDR3 was defined as the stretch from the second conserved V-encoded cysteine up to the conserved J-encoded phenylalanine. The earlier analysis of about 570 of the donors excluded any sequence lacking an unambiguous match to a single V gene segment. An earlier analysis of approximately 590 of the donors classified V segments as functional when productive rearrangements were above 56.7% and as segregating when the standard deviation between donors was above 5%. A statistical classification framework was built to diagnose cytomegalovirus status from the catalog of TCR beta chain sequences. In a later analysis, V and J genes were assigned by comparing TCR nucleotide sequences against IMGT/GENE-DB human TR gene sequences. In a later analysis, CDR3 sequences and most-parsimonious VDJ recombination scenarios were assigned using the TCRdist pipeline. In a later analysis, every TCR beta chain was defined by the combination of its CDR3 amino acid sequence and its V-gene family, and reads without a unique V-gene family were dropped. A later analysis removed nearly 600 highly shared, low-generation-probability nucleotide sequences to deal with suspected cross-contamination and a sequencing artifact. A later analysis calculated a clonal expansion index for each public chain from normalized within-repertoire ranks of inferred template counts. Generation probabilities in a later analysis came from a VDJ recombination model fitted to out-of-frame rearrangements, and those results were checked against IGoR. In a later analysis, TCR-TCR, TCR-HLA and TCR-CMV co-occurrence was scored with hypergeometric tests, and a repertoire-size bias correction was applied to TCR pairs. A later analysis estimated false discovery rates by permuting HLA or CMV assignments 20 times. In a later analysis, co-occurring TCRs were grouped using DBSCAN, with TCRdist sequence similarity added in when clustering inside HLA-allele-positive subsets. For co-occurrence clustering, repertoires with fewer than 30,000 or more than 120,000 public chains were excluded, along with 5 or 6 repertoires with anomalous nucleotide sharing. TCRdb obtained this table from immuneACCESS and retained in-frame rearrangements with V and J assigned. These tables miss some clones; where compared with another copy, unresolved V genes account for less than half of the shortfall, and the remainder is unexplained. That table gives V, J and clone size, and the DNA gave D and trimming. The sample includes approximately 120,000 clones, with 76% observed a single time. About 8% of the sample comes from the top ten.

The TCR sequence derives from a woman aged 45-59 years in good health and CMV-seropositive. The sample taken for sequencing was PBMCs.

The bases are TGTGCCAGCAGGGATAGCGGTAGCACAGATACGCAGTATTTT. It translates to CASRDSGSTDTQYF. The chain employs TRBV2 and TRBJ2-3; matching of 6 bases hints at TRBD2 as the D gene. V is pared back by 6 bases and J by 0 bases, with 10 bases lying between the germline termini. CDR1 and CDR2, looked up from the germline V gene, are SNHLY and FYNNEI. There are 14 amino acids in the CDR3, from cysteine to phenylalanine inclusive. Left in the record is the CDR3 DNA by itself, 42 bases read in frame from the first base.